This TCR beta chain was sequenced for a study of blood T cell repertoires in COVID-19. The wider study: PBMCs, B-cell-depleted T cells, or T cells provided the cDNA or gDNA that made up the material.

The method was immunoSEQ multiplex PCR; TCRdb's version includes in-frame clones alone and lacks a portion of them. Found here are 47,000 or so clones, 82% of them singletons; the top ten hold roughly 2.7%. The CDR3 is 12 residues long. Germline CDR1 and CDR2: SGHVS and FQNEAQ. V was cut by 7 bases and J by 7 bases, with 10 bases left in between. This TCR was sampled from a woman aged 60-75 years with acute or convalescent COVID-19. The chain joins TRBV7-8 to TRBJ1-4, with D unclear. The source material was peripheral blood. The CDR3 spells CASMMAGEKLFF. The CDR3 bases are TGTGCCAGCATGATGGCGGGTGAAAAACTGTTTTTT.